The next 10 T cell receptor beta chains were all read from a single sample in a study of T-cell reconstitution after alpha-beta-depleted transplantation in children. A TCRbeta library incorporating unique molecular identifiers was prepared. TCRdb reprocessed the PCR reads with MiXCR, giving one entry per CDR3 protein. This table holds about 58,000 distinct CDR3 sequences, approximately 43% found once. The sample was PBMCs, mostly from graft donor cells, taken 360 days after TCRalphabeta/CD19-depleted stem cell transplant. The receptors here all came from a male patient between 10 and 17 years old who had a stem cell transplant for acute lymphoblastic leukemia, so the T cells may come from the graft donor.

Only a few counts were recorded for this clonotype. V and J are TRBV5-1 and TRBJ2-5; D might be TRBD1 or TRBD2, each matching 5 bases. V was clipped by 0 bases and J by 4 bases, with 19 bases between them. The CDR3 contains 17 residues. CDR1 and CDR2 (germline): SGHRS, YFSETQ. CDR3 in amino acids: CASSLATYGALGETQYF. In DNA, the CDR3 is TGCGCCAGCAGCTTGGCCACGTACGGGGCGCTGGGAGAGACCCAGTACTTC.

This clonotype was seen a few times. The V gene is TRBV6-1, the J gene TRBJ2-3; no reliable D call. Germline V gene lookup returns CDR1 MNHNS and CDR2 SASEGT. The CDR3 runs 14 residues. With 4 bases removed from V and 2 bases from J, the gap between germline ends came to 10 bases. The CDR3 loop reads CASSGLRTTDTQYF. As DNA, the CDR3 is TGTGCCAGCAGTGGGTTAAGGACCACAGATACGCAGTATTTT.

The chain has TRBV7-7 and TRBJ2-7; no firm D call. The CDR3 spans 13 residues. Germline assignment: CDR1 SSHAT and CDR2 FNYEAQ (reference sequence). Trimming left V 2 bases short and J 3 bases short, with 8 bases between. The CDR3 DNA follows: TGTGCCAGCAGCTTAAGGCTCTACTACGAGCAGTACTTC. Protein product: CASSLRLYYEQYF.

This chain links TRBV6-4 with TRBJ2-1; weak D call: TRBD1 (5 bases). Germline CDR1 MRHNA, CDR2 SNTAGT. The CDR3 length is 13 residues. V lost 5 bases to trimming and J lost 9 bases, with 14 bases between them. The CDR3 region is CASSSLWGGEQFF. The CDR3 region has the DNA TGTGCCAGCAGTTCTCTGTGGGGCGGTGAGCAGTTCTTC.

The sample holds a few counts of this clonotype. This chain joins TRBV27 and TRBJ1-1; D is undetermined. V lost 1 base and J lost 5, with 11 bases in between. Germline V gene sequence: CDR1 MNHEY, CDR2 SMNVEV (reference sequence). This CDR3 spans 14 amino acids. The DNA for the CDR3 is TGTGCCAGCAGTTTATTAGGGTATCGGACTGAAGCTTTCTTT. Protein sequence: CASSLLGYRTEAFF.

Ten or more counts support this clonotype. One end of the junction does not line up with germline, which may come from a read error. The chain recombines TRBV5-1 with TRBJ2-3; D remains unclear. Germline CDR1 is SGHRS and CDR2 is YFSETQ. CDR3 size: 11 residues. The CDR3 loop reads CASSLLDTQYF. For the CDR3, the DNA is TGTGCCAGCAGTTTACTAGATACGCAGTATTTT.

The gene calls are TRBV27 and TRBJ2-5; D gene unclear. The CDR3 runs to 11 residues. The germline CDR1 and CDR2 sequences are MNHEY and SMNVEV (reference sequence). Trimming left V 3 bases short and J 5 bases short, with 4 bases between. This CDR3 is CASSFKETQYF. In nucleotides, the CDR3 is TGTGCCAGCAGTTTCAAGGAGACCCAGTACTTC.

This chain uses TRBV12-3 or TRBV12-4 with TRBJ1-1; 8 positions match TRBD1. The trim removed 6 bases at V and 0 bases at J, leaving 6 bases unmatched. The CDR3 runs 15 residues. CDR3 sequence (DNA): TGTGCCAGCAGAACAGGGGGGGTAATGAACACTGAAGCTTTCTTT. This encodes CASRTGGVMNTEAFF.

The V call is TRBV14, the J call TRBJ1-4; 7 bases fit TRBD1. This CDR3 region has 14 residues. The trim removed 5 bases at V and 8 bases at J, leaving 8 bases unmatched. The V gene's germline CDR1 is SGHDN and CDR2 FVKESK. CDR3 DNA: TGTGCCAGCAGCACACGGACAGGTTCCGAAAAACTGTTTTTT. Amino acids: CASSTRTGSEKLFF.

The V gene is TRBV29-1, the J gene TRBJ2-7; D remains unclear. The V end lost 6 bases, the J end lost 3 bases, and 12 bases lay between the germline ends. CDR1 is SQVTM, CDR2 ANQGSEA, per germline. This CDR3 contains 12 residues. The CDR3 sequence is CSVIDGIYEQYF. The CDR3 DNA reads TGCAGCGTAATAGACGGAATCTACGAGCAGTACTTC.